This T cell receptor (beta chain) was sequenced during a study of OX40 agonist ivuxolimab in advanced cancers. Repertoires were generated with immunoSEQ multiplex PCR, while TCRdb's copy carries only in-frame clones and drops some. The profile covers thousands of clones, with about 95% appearing a single time and 10% to 12% taken by the ten largest. The receptor was isolated from an adult with an advanced solid tumor such as melanoma, head and neck, liver or kidney cancer. Sequenced here: CD4+ or CD8+ T cells sorted from blood, sampled in a trial of the OX40 agonist ivuxolimab.

The CDR3 reads CASRWTGSIQYF. The CDR3, as DNA: TGTGCCAGCAGGTGGACAGGGAGTATTCAGTACTTC. V usage is TRBV2 and J usage is TRBJ2-4; TRBD1 aligns across 8 bases. CDR3 size: 12 residues. The J segment lost 10 bases and the V segment lost 6 bases, leaving 5 bases of the junction unmatched. Per germline, CDR1 SNHLY and CDR2 FYNNEI.